This T cell receptor beta chain was identified during a study of T cell responses to AZD1222 COVID-19 vaccine (dated by TCRdb to the early 2020s). For the wider study: AZD1222 recipients with second doses at about 4 weeks or about 12 weeks were pooled, because spike-specific TCR depth and breadth did not differ between schedules. TCR sequencing covered more than 230 trial participants: roughly 200 given two doses of AZD1222 and 26 given two doses of MenACWY control vaccine. Trial participants were enrolled into age subgroups of 18-55, 56-69 and 70-plus years, which contained approximately 150, 28 and 58 TCR-sequenced participants, respectively. Results the study describes overall, beyond this receptor: The 56-69-year group was small, and its depth increase did not reach significance, likely because of low power. Conclusions about previously exposed vaccinees were limited because only 6 or 7 AZD1222 recipients were SARS-CoV-2 seropositive at baseline. Most participants were white British and females outnumbered males, and the authors suggested that clonal diversity may have been underestimated. Reportedly, close to half of the unique spike-specific TCRs recognized epitopes lying outside the regions that are mutated in the B.1.351 and B.1.1.7 variants. After two AZD1222 doses, both the breadth and the depth of spike-specific TCRs were significantly higher than at day 0 and than in MenACWY recipients. CD4 TCRs associated with the vaccine covered the entire spike protein, and the dominant responses were in regions 160-218 and 743-854. No day 14 peak-response samples were available, so repertoires were characterized only after the peak T cell response.

The label giving this sample's time point can be read as: baseline before first vaccination. Vaccinee samples were obtained from the UK trials COV001 and COV002, which included a single-blind randomized controlled phase 2/3 trial of AZD1222 (ChAdOx1 nCoV-19) in healthy adults. For TCRbeta chain sequencing, PBMC samples were collected from trial participants at day 0 and at day 28 after the second dose. The CDR3 regions of human TCRbeta chains were analyzed by immunosequencing. The source study handled its data this way. Repertoire TCRs were matched against a reference library of SARS-CoV-2-specific TCRs generated with the MIRA antigen-specificity platform. Breadth was defined as the fraction of unique TCRs that were SARS-CoV-2-associated, and depth was defined as the fraction of total T cells that were SARS-CoV-2-associated. Each spike-specific TCR was assigned to its reactive spike region and to a CD4 or CD8 class using the MIRA data. Log10-transformed breadth and depth values were compared by one-way ANOVA with Sidak's multiple comparisons tests. Not all clones reach the TCRdb copy of this immuneACCESS table, which keeps in-frame sequences only. Checked studies attribute under half of the gap to unresolved V genes and leave the rest unexplained. V, J and clone size are those of that table, while D and trimming were read from the DNA. The sample records more than 150,000 clones, around 90% of which are singletons. The ten top clones hold more than 0.4% of the sample.

CDR1 and CDR2 are drawn from the germline V gene: SGDLS, YYNGEE. V and J are truncated by 0 bases and 0 bases respectively, leaving an intervening sequence of 13 bases. From the cysteine up to the phenylalanine, the CDR3 has a length of 17 residues. The DNA shown is the 51-base CDR3, in frame from base 1. With respect to this clone: Its antigen target is currently unknown. No much larger clone is present one base from it, and per-base qualities are unavailable.

The chain uses TRBV9 and TRBJ1-3, with the D gene uncertain. This TCR was sampled from an adult in good health. The source was peripheral blood, collected on day 0 of AZD1222 vaccination. Here is the DNA: TGTGCCAGCAGCGTAGTTGCCCAAGTAAACTCTGGAAACACCATATATTTT. Protein translation: CASSVVAQVNSGNTIYF.